The 30 T cell receptor beta chains listed next were all sequenced from one sample in a study of T-cell memory formation after mild COVID-19. TCRdb called the 5' RACE reads again in MiXCR, with one record for every CDR3 protein. The sample consists of roughly 450,000 distinct CDR3 sequences, roughly 18% of them appearing once. Sequencing was carried out using PBMCs or a T cell subset sorted from them (not recorded which). These receptors were obtained from a man between 18 and 29 years old who had mild COVID-19 (a few samples of this study predate the infection). Cell type and time point are not known.

This clonotype was counted many times. The V and J genes are TRBV5-4 and TRBJ1-1; tentative D call: TRBD1 (6 bases). The V gene lost 1 base and the J gene lost 3 bases, with 13 bases spanning the gap. The CDR3 spans 15 residues. From germline, CDR1 is SGHNT and CDR2 YYREEE (reference sequence). The chain's CDR3 is CASSLFRGRDTEAFF. Here the CDR3 DNA reads TGTGCCAGCAGCTTGTTCAGGGGCAGGGACACTGAAGCTTTCTTT.

In its sample, this clonotype was seen a few times. The DNA for the CDR3 is TGTGCCAGCAGCCTTCCGAGGCAGGAGGGCTACACCTTC. Its translation: CASSLPRQEGYTF. This rearrangement joins TRBV12-3 or TRBV12-4 to TRBJ1-2, with D unclear. V was shortened by 6 bases and J by 8 bases, with 16 bases between the two germline ends. The CDR3 has 13 residues.

Ten or more counts support this clonotype. The rearrangement links TRBV28 to TRBJ1-3; D possibly corresponds to TRBD1 (5 bases). This CDR3 comprises 15 residues. In germline, CDR1 is MDHEN, CDR2 SYDVKM. V was trimmed by 6 bases and J by 3 bases, leaving 15 bases between them. The CDR3 sequence is CASSPPGGYGNTIYF. The CDR3 DNA reads as TGTGCCAGCAGCCCCCCTGGGGGATATGGAAACACCATATATTTT.

This clonotype has a handful of counts. CDR3 loop: CASRDTSGEKYNEQFF. CDR3 DNA sequence: TGTGCCAGCAGAGACACGAGCGGGGAAAAATACAATGAGCAGTTCTTC. V is TRBV3-1 and J is TRBJ2-1; TRBD2 agrees at 7 bases. Germline V lookup: CDR1 LGHDT, CDR2 YNNKEL (reference sequence). V shed 6 bases, J shed 4 bases, and the junction held 12 bases outside the gene matches. The CDR3 loop spans 16 amino acids.

This chain uses TRBV3-1 with TRBJ2-7, with TRBD1 identical over 7 bases. V was pared by 4 bases and J by 2 bases, with 11 bases of the junction left unmatched. The CDR3 sequence is 16 residues long. Per germline, CDR1 LGHDT and CDR2 YNNKEL (reference sequence). In DNA, the CDR3 is TGTGCCAGCAGCCTGTCTTCGGGCAGGGGGACCTACGAGCAGTACTTC. This gives the protein CASSLSSGRGTYEQYF.

The rearrangement uses TRBV14 and TRBJ2-3; weak D call: TRBD2 (7 bases). CDR3 length: 16 amino acids. V shed 1 base and J shed 4 bases, with 15 bases lying between them. Germline CDR1 SGHDN, CDR2 FVKESK. The CDR3 loop is CASSQVWGGVPDTQYF. The CDR3 coding sequence is TGTGCCAGCAGCCAAGTGTGGGGGGGCGTGCCAGATACGCAGTATTTT.

A few counts support this clonotype. This chain joins TRBV7-9 and TRBJ2-5; perhaps TRBD2 as D (5 bases). Between the trimmed V and J ends, which lost 0 bases and 7 bases, there was a span of 21 bases. This CDR3 is built from 17 residues. Germline V gene lookup returns CDR1 SEHNR and CDR2 FQNEAQ (reference sequence). CDR3 DNA sequence: TGTGCCAGCAGCTTAGCGCCCATCACGCGGGCGGCGCGGACCCAGTACTTC. Translation gives CASSLAPITRAARTQYF.

This clonotype has a handful of counts. J is TRBJ1-2 and V is TRBV4-1, with a possible D match to TRBD1 (6 bases). Germline V gene data show CDR1 as MGHRA and CDR2 as YSYEKL. CDR3 length: 14 residues. V was trimmed by 2 bases and J by 4 bases, leaving 11 bases between them. This chain's CDR3 is CASSQIGQTYGYTF. In DNA form, the CDR3 reads TGCGCCAGCAGCCAAATAGGACAGACCTATGGCTACACCTTC.

This clonotype showed up just a few times. This may stem from a read error, because a much larger clone lies one nucleotide away. The rearrangement joins TRBV7-6 to TRBJ2-5, with 11 nucleotides matching TRBD2. The CDR3 is 15 residues long. The V gene end was trimmed by 1 base and the J gene end by 4 bases; junction bases not matched to a gene: 2. From germline, CDR1 is SGHVS and CDR2 FNYEAQ. The CDR3 region is CASSLVAGGLETQYF. CDR3 DNA sequence: TGTGCCAGCAGCTTAGTAGCGGGGGGGCTAGAGACCCAGTACTTC.

This clonotype was observed once. The J gene is TRBJ2-7, the V gene TRBV4-2; TRBD2 matches at 8 bases. This CDR3 is built from 14 residues. V was pared by 4 bases and J by 2 bases, with 4 bases of the junction left unmatched. The V gene's germline CDR1 is LGHNA and CDR2 YNFKEQ. The CDR3, as DNA: TGTGCCAGCAGCCTCGGGGGGGATACCTACGAGCAGTACTTC. This translates into CASSLGGDTYEQYF.

This clonotype came up a few times. The CDR3 sequence is CASSLAVIEQYF. The CDR3 DNA reads as TGTGCCAGCAGCTTAGCGGTTATTGAGCAGTACTTC. This chain uses TRBV11-2 with TRBJ2-7; D remains ambiguous. V lost 1 base and J lost 7, with 8 bases in between. The CDR3 runs to 12 residues. Germline CDR1 SGHAT, CDR2 FQNNGV.

V and J are TRBV9 and TRBJ2-2, with a possible D match to TRBD1 (6 bases). Trimming took off 4 bases at V and 7 bases at J, with 14 bases between the two ends. The CDR3 length is 14 residues. Germline V gene sequence: CDR1 SGDLS, CDR2 YYNGEE. Here the CDR3 DNA reads TGTGCCAGCAGCTCGCAGAGGGGGAGCGGGGAGCTGTTTTTT. The encoded protein is CASSSQRGSGELFF.

This clonotype was counted only a few times. The gene calls are TRBV6-5 and TRBJ2-1; 13 bases fit TRBD2. The CDR3 extends over 17 amino acids. Germline V CDR1 and CDR2: MNHEY, SVGAGI. The J segment lost 8 bases and the V segment lost 6 bases, leaving 13 bases of the junction unmatched. CDR3 loop: CASSRTSGGARGYEQFF. CDR3 sequence (DNA): TGTGCCAGCAGCCGCACTAGCGGGGGGGCCAGAGGCTATGAGCAGTTCTTC.

The chain employs TRBV5-1 and TRBJ2-3, with D maybe TRBD2 (5 bases). Trimming removed 0 bases from V and 6 bases from J, with 20 bases in between. Germline CDR1 is SGHRS and CDR2 is YFSETQ. The CDR3 spans 17 residues. The DNA for the CDR3 is TGCGCCAGCAGCTTGGACCGGGCCCTCGGGATGCGGGATACGCAGTATTTT. Its protein product is CASSLDRALGMRDTQYF.

CDR3 nucleotide sequence: TGTGCCAGCACCAAAGGGGGGTTAAAGAACACTGAAGCTTTCTTT. It yields the protein CASTKGGLKNTEAFF. The chain joins TRBV9 to TRBJ1-1; weak D call: TRBD1 (6 bases). Germline-derived CDR1 and CDR2 are SGDLS and YYNGEE. V lost 6 bases and J lost 1, with 16 bases in between. The CDR3 is made up of 15 amino acids.

A few counts support this clonotype. The rearrangement links TRBV7-2 to TRBJ2-7, with a tentative D call TRBD2 (5 bases). Trimming took 5 bases from V and 6 from J, leaving 17 bases between them. This CDR3 has 14 amino acids. Germline CDR1 and CDR2: SGHTA and FQGNSA. The CDR3 loop is CASSREGRQGEQYF. CDR3 nucleotide sequence: TGTGCCAGCAGCCGGGAAGGGCGTCAAGGCGAGCAGTACTTC.

The rearrangement links TRBV7-7 to TRBJ2-3, with D perhaps matching TRBD2 (5 bases). This CDR3 is built from 13 residues. Germline assignment: CDR1 SSHAT and CDR2 FNYEAQ (reference sequence). CDR3 DNA: TGTGCTGTTGGGGTGCGGGTCGCAGATACGCAGTATTTT. As protein: CAVGVRVADTQYF.

This chain links TRBV7-7 with TRBJ2-5; D unclear. CDR3 size: 14 residues. CDR1 and CDR2 (germline): SSHAT, FNYEAQ (reference sequence). V dropped 5 bases and J dropped 2 bases, with 12 bases sitting between them. CDR3 residues: CASSRAGYQETQYF. CDR3 sequence (DNA): TGTGCCAGCAGCCGAGCCGGATATCAAGAGACCCAGTACTTC. The full variable domain, in which reference TRBV7-7 and TRBJ2-5 provide the parts outside the CDR3, is GAGVSQSPRYKVTKRGQDVTLRCDPISSHATLYWYQQALGQGPEFLTYFNYEAQPDKSGLPSDRFSAERPEGSISTLTIQRTEQRDSAMYRCASSRAGYQETQYFGPGTRLLVL.

The rearrangement joins TRBV7-2 to TRBJ2-3, with 10 bases identical to TRBD1. Trimming took 7 bases from V and 6 from J; bases not matched to a gene: 4. CDR3 length equals 13 residues. Germline lookup yields CDR1 SGHTA and CDR2 FQGNSA. The DNA for the CDR3 is TGTGCCAGCACCAGACAGGGGGCGGATACGCAGTATTTT. Translated: CASTRQGADTQYF.

J is TRBJ1-2 and V is TRBV7-9; 9 bases match TRBD1. CDR1 and CDR2 from the germline V gene are SEHNR and FQNEAQ (reference sequence). Trimming at V came to 5 bases and at J to 3 bases, leaving 7 bases not matched to a gene. The CDR3 is made up of 15 amino acids. CDR3 residues: CASSLTGGADYGYTF. The CDR3, as DNA: TGTGCCAGCAGCCTTACAGGGGGCGCAGACTATGGCTACACCTTC. Combining the CDR3 with reference TRBV7-9 and TRBJ1-2 gives the whole variable domain DTGVSQNPRHKITKRGQNVTFRCDPISEHNRLYWYRQTLGQGPEFLTYFQNEAQLEKSRLLSDRFSAERPKGSFSTLEIQRTEQGDSAMYLCASSLTGGADYGYTFGSGTRLTVV.

CDR3 DNA: TGCGCCAGCAGCGACCAAGGCTCTGGGGCCAACGTCCTGACTTTC. It codes for CASSDQGSGANVLTF. The V gene is TRBV5-1, the J gene TRBJ2-6, with unresolved D. Between the trimmed V and J ends, which lost 4 bases and 0 bases, there was a span of 8 bases. Germline assignment: CDR1 SGHRS and CDR2 YFSETQ. The CDR3 totals 15 residues.

V and J are TRBV2 and TRBJ1-5, with D hard to call. The CDR3 covers 12 residues. Trimming pared 7 bases from V and 5 bases from J, leaving 9 bases between. Germline loops: CDR1 SNHLY, CDR2 FYNNEI. In nucleotides, the CDR3 is TGTGCCAGCAAAGTTCAGGATCAGCCCCAGCATTTT. It specifies CASKVQDQPQHF.

The rearrangement links TRBV14 to TRBJ2-1; TRBD1 or TRBD2 may be the D gene (5 bases each). Germline V lookup: CDR1 SGHDN, CDR2 FVKESK. V lost 0 bases to trimming and J lost 1 base, with 10 bases between them. The CDR3 length is 16 residues. CDR3 in DNA: TGTGCCAGCAGCCAAGATCCGGGGCTTTCCTACAATGAGCAGTTCTTC. It encodes CASSQDPGLSYNEQFF.

This clonotype was detected ten times or more. V gene TRBV5-1 combines with J gene TRBJ1-1; D unresolved. V shed 1 base and J shed 5 bases, with 24 bases lying between them. CDR3 length: 18 residues. CDR1 and CDR2 (germline): SGHRS, YFSETQ. The CDR3 DNA reads as TGCGCCAGCAGCTTGAGGCCGGGCCTTATCGGCGTGGTAACTGAAGCTTTCTTT. Translation gives CASSLRPGLIGVVTEAFF.

This clonotype showed up many times. The genes are TRBV20-1 and TRBJ2-5; D remains unclear. The CDR3 has 11 amino acids. Germline V gives CDR1 DFQATT, CDR2 SNEGSKA (reference sequence). Deletions cut 6 bases from V and 2 bases from J, with 7 bases between. The CDR3 loop is CSAQKQETQYF. In DNA form, the CDR3 reads TGCAGTGCCCAGAAGCAAGAGACCCAGTACTTC.

This rearrangement joins TRBV7-8 to TRBJ1-1, with TRBD1 matching 11 bases. Germline lookup yields CDR1 SGHVS and CDR2 FQNEAQ. V lost 1 base and J lost 0; bases outside the gene matches: 10. The CDR3 loop spans 19 amino acids. CDR3 nucleotide sequence: TGTGCCAGCAGCTTAGAAGGGACAGGGGGGTCATATTTGAACACTGAAGCTTTCTTT. This gives the protein CASSLEGTGGSYLNTEAFF.

This clonotype was picked up a small number of times. The chain uses TRBV7-4 and TRBJ1-1, with TRBD1 matching 7 bases. Trimming removed 5 bases from V and 3 bases from J; junction bases left unmatched: 3. The CDR3 runs to 13 residues. Germline CDR1 is SGHVT and CDR2 is SQSDAQ. The CDR3 bases are TGTGCCAGCAGCACCGGACAGGACACTGAAGCTTTCTTT. Translating gives CASSTGQDTEAFF. Looking up the rest from reference TRBV7-4 and TRBJ1-1 gives the full variable domain: GAGVSQSPRYKVAKRGRDVALRCDSISGHVTLYWYRQTLGQGSEVLTYSQSDAQRDKSGRPSGRFSAERPERSVSTLKIQRTEQGDSAVYLCASSTGQDTEAFFGQGTRLTVV.

This clonotype appeared a few times. The chain joins TRBV6-2 or TRBV6-3 to TRBJ1-1, with 8 bases identical to TRBD1. V lost 7 bases, J lost 3 bases, and 22 bases stayed unmatched. The CDR3 runs 19 residues. CDR1 and CDR2 from the germline V gene are MNHEY and SVGEGT. CDR3 sequence reads: CASNPRGRQGRPEDTEAFF. CDR3 in DNA: TGTGCCAGCAACCCACGGGGACGACAGGGGCGCCCGGAGGACACTGAAGCTTTCTTT.

This clonotype was seen only a few times. The chain uses TRBV5-5 and TRBJ2-3, with TRBD1 matching over 7 bases. The V and J ends lost 0 bases and 6 bases, in that order; junction bases with no gene match: 10. Looked up from germline, CDR1 is SGHKS and CDR2 is YYEKEE (reference sequence). The CDR3 has 16 residues. The CDR3 region is CASSLAGQLGRDTQYF. The DNA of the CDR3 is TGTGCCAGCAGCTTGGCGGGACAGTTGGGGCGGGATACGCAGTATTTT.

This clonotype was counted many times. The rearrangement uses TRBV5-1 and TRBJ2-1; 11 bases agree with TRBD2. The CDR3 is 17 residues long. The germline gives CDR1 SGHRS, CDR2 YFSETQ. Trimming removed 0 bases from V and 7 bases from J; junction bases left unmatched: 9. CDR3 in DNA: TGCGCCAGCAGCTTGGCCATAGCGGGGGGGAGAAGTAATGAGCAGTTCTTC. It translates to CASSLAIAGGRSNEQFF.